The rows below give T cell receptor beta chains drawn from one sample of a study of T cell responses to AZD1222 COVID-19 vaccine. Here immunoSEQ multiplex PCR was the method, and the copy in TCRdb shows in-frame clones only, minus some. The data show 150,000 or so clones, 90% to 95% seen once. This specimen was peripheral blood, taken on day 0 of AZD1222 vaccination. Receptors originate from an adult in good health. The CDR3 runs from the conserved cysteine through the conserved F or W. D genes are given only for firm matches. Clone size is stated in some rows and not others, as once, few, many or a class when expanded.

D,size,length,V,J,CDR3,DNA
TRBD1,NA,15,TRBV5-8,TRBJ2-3,CASSLTGGSTDTQYF,TGTGCCAGCAGCTTAACAGGGGGAAGCACAGATACGCAGTATTTT
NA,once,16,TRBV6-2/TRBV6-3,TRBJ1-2,CASSKQQGPFNYGYTF,TGTGCCAGCAGCAAACAGCAGGGTCCCTTTAACTATGGCTACACCTTC
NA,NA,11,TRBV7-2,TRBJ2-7,CASSPAYEQYF,TGTGCCAGCAGTCCGGCCTACGAGCAGTACTTC
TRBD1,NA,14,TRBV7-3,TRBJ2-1,CASSSGTGDNEQFF,TGTGCCAGCAGCTCCGGGACAGGGGACAATGAGCAGTTCTTC
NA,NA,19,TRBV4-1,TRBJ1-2,CASSQDLGRTDSTSYGYTF,TGCGCCAGCAGCCAAGATCTTGGAAGAACGGACAGTACCTCCTATGGCTACACCTTC
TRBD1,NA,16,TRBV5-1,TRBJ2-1,CASSLEGTGNYNEQFF,TGCGCCAGCAGCCTGGAGGGGACAGGAAACTACAATGAGCAGTTCTTC
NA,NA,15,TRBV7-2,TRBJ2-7,CASSLSSGNSYEQYF,TGTGCCAGCAGCTTATCTTCAGGAAACTCCTACGAGCAGTACTTC
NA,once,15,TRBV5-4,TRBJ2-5,CASSSPEVSMETQYF,TGTGCCAGCAGCTCCCCTGAGGTCTCGATGGAGACCCAGTACTTC
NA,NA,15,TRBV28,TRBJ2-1,CASSYPGTDTNEQFF,TGTGCCAGCAGTTACCCCGGGACGGACACTAATGAGCAGTTCTTC
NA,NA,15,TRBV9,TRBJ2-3,CASSVVGGVTDTQYF,TGTGCCAGCAGCGTAGTTGGCGGGGTCACAGATACGCAGTATTTT
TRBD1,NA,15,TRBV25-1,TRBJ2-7,CASSDRDRGLYEQYF,TGTGCCAGCAGTGATCGGGACAGGGGGCTCTACGAGCAGTACTTC
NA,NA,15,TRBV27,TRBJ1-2,CASSETPGARGGYTF,TGTGCCAGCAGCGAGACTCCCGGGGCGCGGGGTGGCTACACCTTC
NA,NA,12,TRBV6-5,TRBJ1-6,CASSNLNSPLHF,TGTGCCAGCAGTAACCTAAATTCACCCCTCCACTTT
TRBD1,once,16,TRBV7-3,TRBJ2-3,CASSSTGGGGGDTQYF,TGTGCCAGCAGCTCAACAGGGGGCGGTGGAGGAGATACGCAGTATTTT
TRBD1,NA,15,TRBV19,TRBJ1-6,CASSIGDRQNSPLHF,TGTGCCAGTAGTATAGGGGACAGGCAAAATTCACCCCTCCACTTT
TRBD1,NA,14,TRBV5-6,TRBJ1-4,CASSLRQGREKLFF,TGTGCCAGCAGTTTACGACAGGGGAGGGAAAAACTGTTTTTT
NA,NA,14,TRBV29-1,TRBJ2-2,CSVGDSSSTGELFF,TGCAGCGTGGGGGACTCGAGCTCGACCGGGGAGCTGTTTTTT
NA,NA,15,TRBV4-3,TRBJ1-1,CASSQGAGVDTEAFF,TGCGCCAGCAGCCAAGGAGCGGGGGTCGACACTGAAGCTTTCTTT
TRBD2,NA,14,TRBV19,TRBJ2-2,CAISRGTDTGELFF,TGTGCCATTTCGCGGGGGACTGACACCGGGGAGCTGTTTTTT
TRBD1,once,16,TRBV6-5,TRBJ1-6,CASSSRPGTGGSPLHF,TGTGCCAGCAGTTCGCGACCCGGGACAGGGGGTTCACCCCTCCACTTT
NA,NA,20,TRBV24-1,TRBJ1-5,CATSDLFMRGYEHSNQPQHF,TGTGCCACCAGTGATTTGTTCATGAGGGGCTACGAACATAGCAATCAGCCCCAGCATTTT
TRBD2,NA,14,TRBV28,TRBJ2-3,CASDSGISTDTQYF,TGTGCCAGCGATAGCGGGATTAGCACAGATACGCAGTATTTT
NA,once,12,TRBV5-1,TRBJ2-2,CASSGDTGELFF,TGCGCCAGCAGTGGGGACACCGGGGAGCTGTTTTTT
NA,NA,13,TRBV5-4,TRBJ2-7,CASTAGGSYEQYF,TGTGCCAGTACCGCAGGGGGGTCCTACGAGCAGTACTTC
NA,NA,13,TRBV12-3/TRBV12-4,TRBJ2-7,CASSFQGSYEQYF,TGTGCCAGCAGTTTTCAGGGTTCCTACGAGCAGTACTTC
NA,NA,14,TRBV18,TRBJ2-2,CASSPSGWTGELFF,TGTGCCAGCTCACCATCTGGGTGGACCGGGGAGCTGTTTTTT
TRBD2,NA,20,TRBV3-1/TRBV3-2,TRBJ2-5,CASSQDGTSGGPPYQETQYF,TGTGCCAGCAGCCAAGATGGGACTAGCGGGGGGCCACCGTACCAAGAGACCCAGTACTTC
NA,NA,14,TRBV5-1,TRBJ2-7,CASSFRVGSDEQYF,TGCGCCAGCAGCTTTAGGGTAGGTAGCGACGAGCAGTACTTC
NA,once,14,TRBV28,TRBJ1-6,CASRGAQGGSPLHF,TGTGCCAGCAGAGGGGCACAAGGGGGTTCACCCCTCCACTTT
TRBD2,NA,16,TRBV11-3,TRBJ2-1,CASSRALAGAMGEQFF,TGTGCCAGCAGTCGAGCCCTAGCGGGAGCGATGGGTGAGCAGTTCTTC
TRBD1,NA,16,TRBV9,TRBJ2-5,CASSVDTGGRLGTQYF,TGTGCCAGCAGCGTAGATACAGGGGGCCGCTTAGGGACCCAGTACTTC
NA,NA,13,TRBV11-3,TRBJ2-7,CASSLLEGYEQYF,TGTGCCAGCAGCTTATTAGAGGGGTACGAGCAGTACTTC
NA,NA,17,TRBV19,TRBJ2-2,CASSINMGNLNTGELFF,TGTGCCAGTAGTATTAATATGGGGAACCTGAACACCGGGGAGCTGTTTTTT
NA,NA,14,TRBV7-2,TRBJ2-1,CASNPPGSYNEQFF,TGTGCCAGCAACCCCCCGGGGTCCTACAATGAGCAGTTCTTC
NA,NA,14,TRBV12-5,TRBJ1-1,CASAAGGAHTEAFF,TGTGCTAGTGCCGCGGGGGGCGCGCACACTGAAGCTTTCTTT
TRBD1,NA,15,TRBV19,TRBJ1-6,CASSRTGGDDSPLHF,TGTGCCAGTAGCCGGACAGGGGGCGATGATTCACCCCTCCACTTT
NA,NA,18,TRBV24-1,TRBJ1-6,CATSDLHRDSGYFSPLHF,TGTGCCACCAGTGATTTGCATAGGGACTCGGGCTACTTCTCACCCCTCCACTTT
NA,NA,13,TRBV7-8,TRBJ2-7,CASSLPPGIEQYF,TGTGCCAGCAGCTTACCCCCGGGGATCGAGCAGTACTTC
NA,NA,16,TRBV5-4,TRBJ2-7,CASSSRGGFPVHEQYF,TGTGCCAGCAGCTCCCGGGGAGGATTCCCAGTCCACGAGCAGTACTTC
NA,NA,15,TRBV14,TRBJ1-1,CASSQVVGMNTEAFF,TGTGCCAGCAGCCAAGTGGTAGGAATGAACACTGAAGCTTTCTTT
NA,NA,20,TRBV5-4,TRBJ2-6,CASSLARRAGASSGANVLTF,TGTGCCAGCAGCTTGGCCAGGCGGGCGGGGGCCTCTTCTGGGGCCAACGTCCTGACTTTC
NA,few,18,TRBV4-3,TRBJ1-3,CASSQRHSPEGPGNTIYF,TGCGCCAGCAGCCAACGACACTCGCCAGAGGGGCCTGGAAACACCATATATTTT
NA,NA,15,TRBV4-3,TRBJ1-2,CASSQEGEPYYGYTF,TGCGCCAGCAGCCAAGAAGGAGAACCCTACTATGGCTACACCTTC
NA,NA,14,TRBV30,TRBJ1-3,CAWSVLYSADTIYF,TGTGCCTGGAGTGTACTGTACAGCGCGGACACCATATATTTT
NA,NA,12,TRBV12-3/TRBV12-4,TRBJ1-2,CASAAQPYGYTF,TGTGCCAGCGCAGCGCAGCCCTATGGCTACACCTTC
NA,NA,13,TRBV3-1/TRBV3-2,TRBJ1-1,CASSQVPGSEAFF,TGTGCCAGCAGCCAAGTCCCAGGGTCTGAAGCTTTCTTT
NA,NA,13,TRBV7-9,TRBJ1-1,CASIAGPNTEAFF,TGTGCCAGCATCGCGGGGCCGAACACTGAAGCTTTCTTT